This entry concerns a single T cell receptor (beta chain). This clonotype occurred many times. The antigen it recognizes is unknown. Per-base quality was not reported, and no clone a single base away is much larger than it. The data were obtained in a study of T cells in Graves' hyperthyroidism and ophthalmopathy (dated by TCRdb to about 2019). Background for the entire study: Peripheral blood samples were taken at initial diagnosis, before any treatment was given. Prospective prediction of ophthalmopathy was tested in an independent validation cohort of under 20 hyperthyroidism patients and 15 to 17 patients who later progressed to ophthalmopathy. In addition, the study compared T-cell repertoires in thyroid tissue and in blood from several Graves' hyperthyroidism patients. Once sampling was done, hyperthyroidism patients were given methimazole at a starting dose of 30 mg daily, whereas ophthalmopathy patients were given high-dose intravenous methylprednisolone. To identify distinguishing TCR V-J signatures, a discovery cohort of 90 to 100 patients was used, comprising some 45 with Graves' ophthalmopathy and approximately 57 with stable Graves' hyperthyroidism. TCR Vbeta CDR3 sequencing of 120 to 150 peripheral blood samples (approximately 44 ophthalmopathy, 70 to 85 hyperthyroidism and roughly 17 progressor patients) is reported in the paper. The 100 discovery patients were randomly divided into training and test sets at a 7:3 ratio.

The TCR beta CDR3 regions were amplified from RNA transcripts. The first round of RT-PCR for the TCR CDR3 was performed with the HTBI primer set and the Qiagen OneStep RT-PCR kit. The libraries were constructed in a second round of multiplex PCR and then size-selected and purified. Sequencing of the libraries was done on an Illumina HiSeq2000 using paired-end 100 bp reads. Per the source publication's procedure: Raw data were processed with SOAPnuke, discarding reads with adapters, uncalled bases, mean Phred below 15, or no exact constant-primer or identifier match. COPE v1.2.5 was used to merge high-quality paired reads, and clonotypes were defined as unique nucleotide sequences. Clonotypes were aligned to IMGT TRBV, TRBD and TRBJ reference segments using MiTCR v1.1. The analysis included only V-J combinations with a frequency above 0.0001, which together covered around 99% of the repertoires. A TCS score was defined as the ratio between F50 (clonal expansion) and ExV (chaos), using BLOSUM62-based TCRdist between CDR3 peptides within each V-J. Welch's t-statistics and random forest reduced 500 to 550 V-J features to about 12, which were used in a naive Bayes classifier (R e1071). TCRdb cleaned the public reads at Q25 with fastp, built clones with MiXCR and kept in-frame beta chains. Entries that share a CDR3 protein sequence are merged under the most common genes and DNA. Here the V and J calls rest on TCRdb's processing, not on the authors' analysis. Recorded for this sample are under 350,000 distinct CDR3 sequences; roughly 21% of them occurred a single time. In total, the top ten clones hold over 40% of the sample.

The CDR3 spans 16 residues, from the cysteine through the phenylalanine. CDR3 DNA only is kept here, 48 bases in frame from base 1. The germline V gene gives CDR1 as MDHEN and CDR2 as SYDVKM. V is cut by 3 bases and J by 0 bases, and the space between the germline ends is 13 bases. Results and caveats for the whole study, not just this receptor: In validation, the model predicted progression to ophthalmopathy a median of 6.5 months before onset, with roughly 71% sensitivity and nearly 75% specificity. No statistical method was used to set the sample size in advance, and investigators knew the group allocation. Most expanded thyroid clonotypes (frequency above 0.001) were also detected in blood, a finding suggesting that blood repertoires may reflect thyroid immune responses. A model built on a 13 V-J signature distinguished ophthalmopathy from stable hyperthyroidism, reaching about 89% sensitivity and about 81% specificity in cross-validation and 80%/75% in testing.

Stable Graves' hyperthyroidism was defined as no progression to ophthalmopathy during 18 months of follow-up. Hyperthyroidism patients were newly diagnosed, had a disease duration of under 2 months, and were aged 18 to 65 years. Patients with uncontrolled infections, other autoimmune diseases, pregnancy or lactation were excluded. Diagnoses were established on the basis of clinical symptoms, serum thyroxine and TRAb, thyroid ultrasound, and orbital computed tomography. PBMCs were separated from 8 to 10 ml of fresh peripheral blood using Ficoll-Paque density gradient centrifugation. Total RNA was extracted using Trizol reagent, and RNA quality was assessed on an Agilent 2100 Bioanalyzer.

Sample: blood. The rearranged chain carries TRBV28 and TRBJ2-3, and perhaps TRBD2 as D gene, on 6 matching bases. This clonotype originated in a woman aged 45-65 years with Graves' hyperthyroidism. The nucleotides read TGTGCCAGCAGTTTTTTCGGGAGCGGTAGCACAGATACGCAGTATTTT. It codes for CASSFFGSGSTDTQYF.